These 20 T cell receptor beta chains originate from one sample sequenced in a study of blood T cell repertoires in COVID-19. Repertoires were generated with immunoSEQ multiplex PCR, while TCRdb's copy carries only in-frame clones and drops some. The repertoire has around 130,000 clones, around 88% of them found once; the top ten carry 18%. The specimen was peripheral blood. Receptors were obtained from a woman aged 50 to 60 who had recovered from COVID-19.

The chain carries TRBV29-1 and TRBJ1-1; tentatively, D is TRBD1 (5 bases). The CDR3 runs to 16 residues. In germline, CDR1 is SQVTM, CDR2 ANQGSEA. V was trimmed by 2 bases and J by 7 bases, leaving 23 bases between them. CDR3 sequence reads: CSVEPQGPSGLNEAFF. CDR3 DNA sequence: TGCAGCGTTGAACCCCAGGGCCCTTCAGGCTTAAATGAAGCTTTCTTT.

This chain connects TRBV2 to TRBJ2-6; D gene ambiguous. Germline CDR1 SNHLY, CDR2 FYNNEI. CDR3 length: 17 amino acids. V gave up 2 bases and J gave up 0 bases, with 11 bases separating them. CDR3 loop: CASSEPLWSSGANVLTF. Written as DNA, the CDR3 is TGTGCCAGCAGTGAACCATTATGGAGCTCTGGGGCCAACGTCCTGACTTTC.

The chain's CDR3 is CASSSMGQGAGQPQHF. The CDR3 DNA sequence: TGTGCCAGCAGTTCCATGGGACAGGGGGCGGGTCAGCCCCAGCATTTT. The rearrangement uses TRBV25-1 and TRBJ1-5, with TRBD1 identical over 12 bases. Germline CDR1 and CDR2: MGHDK and SYGVNS. This CDR3 comprises 16 residues. V lost 5 bases, J lost 6 bases, and 8 bases stayed unmatched.

This chain uses TRBV6-5 with TRBJ2-7; possible D gene TRBD1, 6 bases. The CDR3 consists of 12 residues. Trimming cost V 6 bases and J 0 bases, with 6 bases left between them. Germline CDR1 MNHEY, CDR2 SVGAGI. The CDR3 DNA reads TGTGCCAGCAGGGACAGCTCCTACGAGCAGTACTTC. Translation: CASRDSSYEQYF.

This chain connects TRBV4-1 to TRBJ2-3; D may be TRBD1 (6 bases). The V and J ends lost 1 base and 2 bases respectively, with 10 bases between them. CDR1 is MGHRA and CDR2 is YSYEKL in the germline V gene. The CDR3 contains 15 residues. Here the CDR3 DNA reads TGCGCCAGCAGCCAAGGACAGGCCGCCACAGATACGCAGTATTTT. Its protein product is CASSQGQAATDTQYF.

In its sample, this clone was seen a few times. The chain employs TRBV2 and TRBJ1-5; 7 nucleotides match TRBD1. The CDR3 length is 15 residues. With V trimmed by 4 bases and J by 7 bases, 10 bases remained unmatched. Germline CDR1 reads SNHLY; CDR2 reads FYNNEI. CDR3 in DNA: TGTGCCAGCAGTGCAGACAGGGTGTCGGGGCAGCCCCAGCATTTT. This codes for CASSADRVSGQPQHF.

The J gene is TRBJ2-3, the V gene TRBV27; D unclear. Germline-derived CDR1 and CDR2 are MNHEY and SMNVEV (reference sequence). Trimming stripped 7 bases from V and 5 bases from J, with 7 bases between. This CDR3 comprises 11 residues. The CDR3 DNA sequence: TGTGCCAGCACCTTTCTAGATACGCAGTATTTT. Translating gives CASTFLDTQYF.

This clone was seen a handful of times. The chain couples TRBV30 to TRBJ1-6; TRBD1 matches 7 bases. Germline V gene sequence: CDR1 GTSNPN, CDR2 SVGIG (reference sequence). The CDR3 has 12 residues. Trimming removed 2 bases from V and 9 bases from J; junction bases left unmatched: 1. CDR3 region: CAWSRQGSPLHF. DNA for the CDR3: TGTGCCTGGAGTAGACAGGGTTCACCCCTCCACTTT.

As concerns this clone: Other DNA sequences in the same sample also yield this CDR3. The chain employs TRBV5-1 and TRBJ2-5, with a weak D call TRBD1 (5 bases). Germline loops: CDR1 SGHRS, CDR2 YFSETQ. V was pared by 0 bases and J by 5 bases, with 11 bases between. The CDR3 is made up of 14 amino acids. The CDR3 loop is CASSLGQGRETQYF. The CDR3 nucleotides are TGCGCCAGCAGCTTGGGGCAGGGTCGGGAGACCCAGTACTTC.

This chain links TRBV2 with TRBJ2-1; 11 nucleotides match TRBD2. Germline V gene sequence: CDR1 SNHLY, CDR2 FYNNEI. CDR3 length: 15 residues. The J segment lost 0 bases and the V segment lost 8 bases, leaving 3 bases of the junction unmatched. Here the CDR3 reads CASPTSGSSYNEQFF. CDR3 nucleotides: TGTGCCAGCCCTACTAGCGGGAGCTCCTACAATGAGCAGTTCTTC.

This chain connects TRBV19 to TRBJ2-7, with TRBD2 matching over 10 bases. The germline CDR1 and CDR2 sequences are LNHDA and SQIVND (reference sequence). Trimming took 4 bases from V and 0 from J; bases not matched to a gene: 0. The CDR3 loop spans 14 amino acids. CDR3 sequence (DNA): TGTGCCAGTAGTAGGACTAGCGGCTCCTACGAGCAGTACTTC. Translation gives CASSRTSGSYEQYF.

This clone came up many times. The chain couples TRBV9 to TRBJ2-7; possibly TRBD1 for D (5 bases). Deletions cut 0 bases from V and 3 bases from J, with 10 bases between. This CDR3 has 14 residues. The germline CDR1 and CDR2 sequences are SGDLS and YYNGEE. The CDR3 sequence: CASSVGSRDYEQYF. CDR3 sequence (DNA): TGTGCCAGCAGCGTAGGGTCCAGGGACTACGAGCAGTACTTC.

The V and J genes are TRBV4-3 and TRBJ2-1, with D hard to call. V lost 0 bases and J lost 6, with 9 bases in between. The CDR3 sequence is 14 residues long. Germline-derived CDR1 and CDR2 are LGHNA and YSLEER. CDR3 residues: CASSQDPHFNEQFF. CDR3 sequence (DNA): TGCGCCAGCAGCCAAGACCCCCATTTCAATGAGCAGTTCTTC.

The chain joins TRBV19 to TRBJ1-5; D possibly corresponds to TRBD1 (6 bases). The V end was cut by 7 bases, the J end by 2 bases, with 9 bases between. Germline V gives CDR1 LNHDA, CDR2 SQIVND (reference sequence). The CDR3 is 13 residues long. This chain's CDR3 is CASKDSGNQPQHF. CDR3 DNA sequence: TGTGCCAGTAAGGACAGCGGCAATCAGCCCCAGCATTTT. Together with reference TRBV19 and TRBJ1-5, the CDR3 gives the full variable domain: DGGITQSPKYLFRKEGQNVTLSCEQNLNHDAMYWYRQDPGQGLRLIYYSQIVNDFQKGDIAEGYSVSREKKESFPLTVTSAQKNPTAFYLCASKDSGNQPQHFGDGTRLSIL.

The chain carries TRBV5-1 and TRBJ1-4; 8 positions match TRBD1. Germline CDR1 is SGHRS and CDR2 is YFSETQ. With V trimmed by 5 bases and J by 3 bases, 12 bases remained unmatched. The CDR3 covers 17 residues. CDR3 nucleotide sequence: TGCGCCAGCAGTCGGGGACAGGTGGGGCCGCCTAATGAAAAACTGTTTTTT. It specifies CASSRGQVGPPNEKLFF.

A word on this clone: Other DNA sequences from this sample encode an identical CDR3 as well. The chain carries TRBV19 and TRBJ1-6; 8 positions match TRBD1. Germline values: CDR1 LNHDA, CDR2 SQIVND (reference sequence). The length of the CDR3 is 15 residues. Unmatched junction bases numbered 4, after V lost 4 bases and J lost 5 bases. CDR3 loop: CASSTRTGNNSPLHF. The CDR3 nucleotides are TGTGCCAGTAGTACAAGGACAGGGAATAATTCACCCCTCCACTTT.

The genes are TRBV9 and TRBJ2-7, with 7 positions matching TRBD2. This CDR3 is built from 14 residues. With 0 bases clipped from V and 0 bases from J, the junction kept 0 bases outside the gene matches. Germline V gene lookup returns CDR1 SGDLS and CDR2 YYNGEE. CDR3 sequence reads: CASSVGGSSYEQYF. The CDR3 DNA follows: TGTGCCAGCAGCGTAGGCGGGAGCTCCTACGAGCAGTACTTC.

J is TRBJ1-2 and V is TRBV29-1, with D possibly TRBD1 on 6 matching bases. Trimming removed 7 bases at V and 8 bases at J, with 23 bases between. The CDR3 runs to 14 residues. Per germline, CDR1 SQVTM and CDR2 ANQGSEA. In nucleotides, the CDR3 is TGCAGCGCTAAGAATGTTACGTGGGACATCGGCTACACCTTC. Translated: CSAKNVTWDIGYTF.

This rearrangement joins TRBV7-9 to TRBJ2-7; TRBD1 matches 7 bases. The junction had 12 bases not matched to a gene; V was cut back by 5 bases and J by 2 bases. Germline V gene sequence: CDR1 SEHNR, CDR2 FQNEAQ (reference sequence). This CDR3 spans 16 amino acids. CDR3 coding DNA: TGTGCCAGCAGCCCAAGTCCTTTAACAGGGGCCTACGAGCAGTACTTC. Translating it yields CASSPSPLTGAYEQYF.

This chain connects TRBV15 to TRBJ2-2; D is possibly TRBD1 (5 bases). Germline V gene sequence: CDR1 LNHNV, CDR2 YYDKDF (reference sequence). The ends were cut back, 1 base at V and 5 bases at J, with 11 bases in the middle. The CDR3 extends over 15 amino acids. In nucleotides, the CDR3 is TGTGCCACCAGCAGAGGGGGCGAAAAAACCGGGGAGCTGTTTTTT. It is translated as CATSRGGEKTGELFF.